This T cell receptor (beta chain) was obtained from a study of blood T cell repertoires in COVID-19 (dated by TCRdb to about 2020). Looking at the study overall: Samples covering the acute and convalescent phases of COVID-19 were provided by collaborators in the United States, Italy and Spain. Where HLA class I and class II types were available, the types were taken from metadata supplied by the sample provider, not from assay-based typing. Samples came from the ongoing ImmuneRACE study (first 160 participants) plus 1,254 subjects from 6 global collaborators. The prospective study material was composed of cDNA or gDNA derived from T cells, B-cell-depleted T cells, or PBMCs. Deeply sampled blood TCRbeta repertoires from subjects exposed to, actively infected with, or recovered from COVID-19 were included in the dataset. Nearly every sample came with metadata listing a de-identified subject ID, COVID-19 status, age in years and sex. The repertoires were released in a freely available public database intended as a resource for research on the immune response to SARS-CoV-2.

General findings and caveats noted by the study authors: Clinical and demographic metadata were provided uncurated, with the amount varying by source and participant.

A distance of 11 bases separates the germline ends of V and J, which lose 3 bases and 5 bases respectively. The germline V gene (reference sequence) yields GTSNPN for CDR1 and SVGIG for CDR2. The CDR3 runs 14 amino acids, cysteine and phenylalanine included. The DNA shown is the 42-base CDR3, in frame from base 1. Collaborating institutions collected whole blood in K2EDTA tubes following their own protocols. For TCRbeta analysis, collaborator samples were shipped as frozen whole blood, as isolated PBMCs, or as DNA extracted from either sample type. Details on this clone: Its antigen remains undetermined. No base-level quality is on record; no much larger clone is a single base apart.

TCRbeta CDR3 regions were amplified from genomic DNA using the immunoSEQ Assay, a bias-controlled multiplex PCR. In the paper's pipeline: The number of nucleated cells in each sample was estimated by amplification of reference gene primers within the assay. Sequence reads were collapsed and filtered to measure the absolute abundance of every unique TCRbeta CDR3 rearrangement. For each sample, productive Simpson clonality was calculated as the square root of Simpson's diversity index across productive rearrangements. TCRdb re-hosts the immuneACCESS table, in-frame sequences only. Its copies lack some clones; in the studies checked, an unresolved V gene accounts for under half of them, and the cause for the rest is not known. Clonal size and the V and J genes are those of that table, whereas D and trimming came from the DNA. The sample profile shows 29,000 or so clones; around 89% of them were found once. The ten largest clones add up to approximately 10% of the sample.

The sample taken for sequencing was peripheral blood. The chain employs TRBV30 and TRBJ1-6, with the D gene call left open. The clonotype originates from a human donor in a cohort sampled during active COVID-19. The bases read TGTGCCTGGAGCGCACCGGGTGATAATTCACCCCTCCACTTT. The encoded protein is CAWSAPGDNSPLHF. Outside the CDR3, residues come from the reference TRBV30 and TRBJ1-6 proteins, so the full variable domain is: SQTIHQWPATLVQPVGSPLSLECTVEGTSNPNLYWYRQAAGRGLQLLFYSVGIGQISSEVPQNLSASRPQDRQFILSSKKLLLSDSGFYLCAWSAPGDNSPLHFGNGTRLTVT.